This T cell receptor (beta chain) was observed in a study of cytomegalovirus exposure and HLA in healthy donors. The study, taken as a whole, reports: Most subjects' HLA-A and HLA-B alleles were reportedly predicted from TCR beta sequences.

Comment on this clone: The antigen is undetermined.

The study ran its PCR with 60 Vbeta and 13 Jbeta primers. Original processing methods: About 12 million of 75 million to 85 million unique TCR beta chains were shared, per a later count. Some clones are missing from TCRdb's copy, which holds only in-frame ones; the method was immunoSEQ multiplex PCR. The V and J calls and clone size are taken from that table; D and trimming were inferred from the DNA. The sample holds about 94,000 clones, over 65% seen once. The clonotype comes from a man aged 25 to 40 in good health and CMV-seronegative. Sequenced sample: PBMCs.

The chain's CDR3 is CASSLRGGTDTQYF. CDR3 nucleotides: TGCGCCAGCAGCTTGCGGGGGGGAACAGATACGCAGTATTTT. The rearrangement links TRBV5-1 to TRBJ2-3; 8 bases map to TRBD2. Trimming at V came to 1 base and at J to 3 bases, leaving 1 base not matched to a gene. The V gene's germline CDR1 is SGHRS and CDR2 YFSETQ. The CDR3 length is 14 residues.